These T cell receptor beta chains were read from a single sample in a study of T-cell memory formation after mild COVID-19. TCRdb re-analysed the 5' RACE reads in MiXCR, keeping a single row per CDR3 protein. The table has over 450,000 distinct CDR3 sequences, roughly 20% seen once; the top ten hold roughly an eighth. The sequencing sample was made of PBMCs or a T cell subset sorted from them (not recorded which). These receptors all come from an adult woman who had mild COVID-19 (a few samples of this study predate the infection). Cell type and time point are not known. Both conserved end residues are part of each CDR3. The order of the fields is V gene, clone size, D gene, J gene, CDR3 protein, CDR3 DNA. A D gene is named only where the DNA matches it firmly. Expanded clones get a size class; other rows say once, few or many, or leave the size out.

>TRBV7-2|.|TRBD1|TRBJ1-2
CASSLSGTGISYGYTF
TGTGCCAGCAGCTTATCCGGGACAGGGATTAGCTATGGCTACACCTTC
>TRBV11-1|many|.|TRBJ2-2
CASSRKGNTGELFF
TGTGCCAGCAGCCGTAAGGGGAACACCGGGGAGCTGTTTTTT
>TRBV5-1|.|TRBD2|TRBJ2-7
CASSLGLAERQYF
TGCGCCAGCAGCTTGGGACTAGCGGAACGGCAGTACTTC
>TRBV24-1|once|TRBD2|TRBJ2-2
CATSDWERTSAPFGTGELFF
TGTGCCACCAGTGATTGGGAGCGGACTAGCGCACCTTTTGGCACCGGGGAGCTGTTTTTT
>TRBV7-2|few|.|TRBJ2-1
CASSRVADPRYNEQFF
TGTGCCAGCAGCCGGGTAGCGGACCCCCGATACAATGAGCAGTTCTTC
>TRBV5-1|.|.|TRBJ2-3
CASSLAPSDTQYF
TGCGCCAGCAGCTTGGCGCCCTCAGATACGCAGTATTTT
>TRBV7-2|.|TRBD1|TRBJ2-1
CASSSGTVDLYNEQFF
TGTGCCAGCAGCTCTGGGACAGTGGATCTTTACAATGAGCAGTTCTTC
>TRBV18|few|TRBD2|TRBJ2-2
CASSPPLGLAGNTGELFF
TGTGCCAGCTCACCTCCCTTGGGCCTAGCGGGGAACACCGGGGAGCTGTTTTTT
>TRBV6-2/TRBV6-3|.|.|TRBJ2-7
CASKPSGTYEQYF
TGTGCCAGCAAACCGAGCGGAACCTACGAGCAGTACTTC
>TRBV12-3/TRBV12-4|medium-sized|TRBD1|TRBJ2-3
CASKPGQHTDTQYF
TGTGCCAGTAAGCCGGGACAGCACACAGATACGCAGTATTTT
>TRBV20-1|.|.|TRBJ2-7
CSARSRVPYEQYF
TGCAGTGCTAGAAGCAGGGTCCCCTACGAGCAGTACTTC
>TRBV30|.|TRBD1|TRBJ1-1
CAWDRGTGYEVVTEAFF
TGTGCCTGGGATAGAGGGACAGGCTACGAAGTGGTCACTGAAGCTTTCTTT
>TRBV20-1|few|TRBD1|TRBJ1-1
CSASPTNRGKNTEAFF
TGCAGTGCTAGCCCGACAAACAGGGGTAAGAACACTGAAGCTTTCTTT
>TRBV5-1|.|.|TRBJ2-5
CASSPRGGALETQYF
TGCGCCAGCTCCCCACGAGGGGGGGCCCTTGAGACCCAGTACTTC
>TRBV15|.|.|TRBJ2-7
CATRGRDSLYEQYF
TGTGCCACCCGGGGCCGAGACTCCCTTTACGAGCAGTACTTC
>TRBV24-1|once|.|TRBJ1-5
CATSDWGSGQPQHF
TGTGCCACCAGTGATTGGGGATCGGGCCAGCCCCAGCATTTT
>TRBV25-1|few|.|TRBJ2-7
CASSERGKVREQYF
TGTGCCAGCAGTGAACGCGGGAAGGTTAGGGAGCAGTACTTC
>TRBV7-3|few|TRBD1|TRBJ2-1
CASSLPGTGGNEQFF
TGTGCCAGCAGCCTCCCCGGGACAGGCGGAAATGAGCAGTTCTTC
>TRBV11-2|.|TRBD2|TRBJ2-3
CASSPSGGIDTQYF
TGTGCCAGCAGCCCTAGCGGGGGAATAGATACGCAGTATTTT
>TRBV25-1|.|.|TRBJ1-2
CASSQGGNYGYTF
TGTGCCAGCAGTCAGGGAGGGAACTATGGCTACACCTTC
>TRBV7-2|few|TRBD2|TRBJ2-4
CASSPRLLAGRKNIQYF
TGTGCCAGCAGCCCCCGGTTGCTAGCGGGGCGCAAAAACATTCAGTACTTC
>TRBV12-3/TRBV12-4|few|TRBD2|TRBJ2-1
CASSFEAGVSDEQFF
TGTGCCAGCAGTTTTGAAGCGGGGGTGAGCGATGAGCAGTTCTTC
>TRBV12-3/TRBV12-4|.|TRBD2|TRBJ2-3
CASSPRTSWSTDTQYF
TGTGCCAGCAGTCCCCGGACTAGCTGGAGCACAGATACGCAGTATTTT
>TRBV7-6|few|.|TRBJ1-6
CASSLQGHPNSPLHF
TGTGCCAGCAGCTTACAGGGACATCCTAATTCACCCCTCCACTTT
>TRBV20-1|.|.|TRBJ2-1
CSATGGGAANEQFF
TGCAGTGCCACCGGAGGGGGGGCCGCCAATGAGCAGTTCTTC
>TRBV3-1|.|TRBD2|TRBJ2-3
CASRVAGRDTQYF
TGTGCCAGCCGAGTAGCGGGACGAGATACGCAGTATTTT
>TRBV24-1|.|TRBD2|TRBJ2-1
CATSTAGGLAGHSSYNEQFF
TGTGCCACCAGCACTGCAGGAGGACTAGCGGGACATAGCTCCTACAATGAGCAGTTCTTC
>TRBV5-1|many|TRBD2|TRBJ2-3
CASSLSGRGSDTQYF
TGCGCCAGCAGCTTAAGCGGGAGAGGGTCAGATACGCAGTATTTT
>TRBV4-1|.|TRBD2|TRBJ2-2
CASNPISGGNTGELFF
TGCGCCAGCAACCCTATTAGCGGGGGGAACACCGGGGAGCTGTTTTTT
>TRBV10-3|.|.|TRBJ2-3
CAITISLAGDEAQYF
TGTGCCATCACCATCTCTCTAGCTGGAGATGAGGCGCAGTATTTT
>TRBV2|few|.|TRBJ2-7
CASSADLISYEQYF
TGTGCCAGCAGTGCGGACTTAATCTCCTACGAGCAGTACTTC
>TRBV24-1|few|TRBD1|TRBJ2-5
CATSRTGVSQETQYF
TGTGCCACCAGCAGGACAGGGGTCTCACAAGAGACCCAGTACTTC
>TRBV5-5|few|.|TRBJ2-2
CASSSLRGGTGELFF
TGTGCCAGCAGCTCCCTACGTGGAGGCACCGGGGAGCTGTTTTTT
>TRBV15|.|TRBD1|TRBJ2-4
CATSRGDREAKNIQYF
TGTGCCACCAGCAGGGGGGACAGGGAAGCCAAAAACATTCAGTACTTC
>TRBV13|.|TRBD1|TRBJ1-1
CASSFRGGVSTEAFF
TGTGCCAGCAGCTTCAGGGGGGGGGTTAGTACTGAAGCTTTCTTT
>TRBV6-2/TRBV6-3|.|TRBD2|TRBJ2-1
CASSGLAREGDEQFF
TGTGCCAGCAGCGGACTAGCGAGAGAGGGGGATGAGCAGTTCTTC
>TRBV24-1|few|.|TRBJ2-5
CATSPGRMETQYF
TGTGCCACCAGCCCGGGAAGGATGGAGACCCAGTACTTC
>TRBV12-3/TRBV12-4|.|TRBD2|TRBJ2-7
CASSSYRVAGYEQYF
TGTGCCAGCAGTTCATACAGGGTAGCGGGATACGAGCAGTACTTC
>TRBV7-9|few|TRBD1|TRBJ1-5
CATSGTGGYQPQHF
TGTGCCACCTCGGGGACAGGGGGTTATCAGCCCCAGCATTTT
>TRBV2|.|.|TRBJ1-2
CATLPAPGRNYGYTF
TGTGCCACCCTTCCCGCGCCCGGGCGGAACTATGGCTACACCTTC
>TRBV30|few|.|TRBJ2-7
CAWSDVGGTNSYEQYF
TGTGCCTGGAGTGATGTTGGGGGTACGAACTCCTACGAGCAGTACTTC
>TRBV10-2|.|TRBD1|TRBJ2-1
CASRDREYNEQFF
TGCGCCAGCCGGGACAGGGAGTACAATGAGCAGTTCTTC
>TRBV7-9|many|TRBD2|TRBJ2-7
CASSPIAGGWTYEQYF
TGTGCCAGCAGCCCGATAGCGGGAGGGTGGACCTACGAGCAGTACTTC
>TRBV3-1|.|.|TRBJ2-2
CASSQGNGELFF
TGTGCCAGCAGCCAGGGTAACGGGGAGCTGTTTTTT
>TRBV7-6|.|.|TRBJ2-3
CASRNTGGTDTQYF
TGTGCCAGCAGAAATACAGGAGGCACAGATACGCAGTATTTT